Listed below are T cell receptor beta chains from one sample, sequenced in a study of T cells in Graves' hyperthyroidism and ophthalmopathy. Via MiXCR, TCRdb re-called the multiplex PCR reads, giving one row per CDR3 protein. The data hold 500,000 to 750,000 distinct CDR3 sequences, with roughly 46% observed a single time. The material sequenced was peripheral blood or thyroid tissue (not recorded which). Every receptor here comes from a woman aged 18-35 years with Graves' hyperthyroidism. Both conserved end residues are part of each CDR3. A D gene is named only where the DNA matches it firmly. The size entry is marked missing in some rows and otherwise reads once, few, many or a size class.

v_call: TRBV10-3; j_call: TRBJ1-6; d_call: .; clone_size: many; cdr3_nt: TGTGCCATCAGTGAGTCTAGCTTTCGACAGCCTAATTCACCCCTCCACTTT; cdr3_aa: CAISESSFRQPNSPLHF
v_call: TRBV7-3; j_call: TRBJ2-5; d_call: .; clone_size: .; cdr3_nt: TGTGCCAGCAGCCCTGACACCGGAAGGGAGACCCAGTACTTC; cdr3_aa: CASSPDTGRETQYF
v_call: TRBV29-1; j_call: TRBJ2-7; d_call: .; clone_size: many; cdr3_nt: TGCAGCGTTGTGCGGAATTCGGGCTACGAGCAGTACTTC; cdr3_aa: CSVVRNSGYEQYF
v_call: TRBV29-1; j_call: TRBJ1-2; d_call: TRBD1; clone_size: .; cdr3_nt: TGCAGCGCCTGGACAGGGGGCGAGACCCAGTGGGGGGCAATGGGCTACACCTTC; cdr3_aa: CSAWTGGETQWGAMGYTF
v_call: TRBV9; j_call: TRBJ1-1; d_call: TRBD1; clone_size: many; cdr3_nt: TGTGCCAGCAGCGGACCGGGACAGATTAGTGCTTTCTTT; cdr3_aa: CASSGPGQISAFF
v_call: TRBV2; j_call: TRBJ2-7; d_call: .; clone_size: .; cdr3_nt: TGTGCCAGCAGTGTGACAACCTCCTACGAGCAGTACTTC; cdr3_aa: CASSVTTSYEQYF
v_call: TRBV24-1; j_call: TRBJ2-7; d_call: TRBD2; clone_size: many; cdr3_nt: TGTGCCACCAGTGATCCCGGGACTAGCGGGAAGGGAGAGCAGTACTTC; cdr3_aa: CATSDPGTSGKGEQYF
v_call: TRBV20-1; j_call: TRBJ2-5; d_call: .; clone_size: .; cdr3_nt: TGCAGTGCTAGAGAGGGACCCCAAGAGACCCAGTACTTC; cdr3_aa: CSAREGPQETQYF
v_call: TRBV6-6; j_call: TRBJ2-7; d_call: TRBD2; clone_size: many; cdr3_nt: TGTGCCAGCAGCCAACTACGGCGGGAGTTTTACGAGCAGTACTTC; cdr3_aa: CASSQLRREFYEQYF
v_call: TRBV20-1; j_call: TRBJ1-5; d_call: .; clone_size: many; cdr3_nt: TGCAGTGCTAGATACAGTAGCAATCAGCCCCAGCATTTT; cdr3_aa: CSARYSSNQPQHF
v_call: TRBV29-1; j_call: TRBJ2-5; d_call: .; clone_size: .; cdr3_nt: TGCAGCGGGGGTCGATGGCAAGAGCCCCAGTACTTC; cdr3_aa: CSGGRWQEPQYF
v_call: TRBV11-3; j_call: TRBJ2-2; d_call: TRBD2; clone_size: many; cdr3_nt: TGTGCCAGCAGCCCAAGACTAGCGGGCGCGAACACCGGGGAGCTGTTTTTT; cdr3_aa: CASSPRLAGANTGELFF
v_call: TRBV2; j_call: TRBJ1-2; d_call: .; clone_size: many; cdr3_nt: TGTGCCAGCACCCAGGGTAGACGACCCTATGGCTACACCTTC; cdr3_aa: CASTQGRRPYGYTF
v_call: TRBV7-9; j_call: TRBJ2-7; d_call: TRBD1; clone_size: many; cdr3_nt: TGTGCCAGCAGCGACACCGGGACAGGGGGCGGCGAGCAGTACTTC; cdr3_aa: CASSDTGTGGGEQYF
v_call: TRBV24-1; j_call: TRBJ1-2; d_call: .; clone_size: many; cdr3_nt: TGTGCCACCAGTGATGCAGACCCAGCTAACTATGGCTACACCTTC; cdr3_aa: CATSDADPANYGYTF
v_call: TRBV7-2; j_call: TRBJ1-6; d_call: .; clone_size: many; cdr3_nt: TGTGCCAGCAGCTTTAAGGGAACCCTCCACTTT; cdr3_aa: CASSFKGTLHF
v_call: TRBV19; j_call: TRBJ2-7; d_call: .; clone_size: many; cdr3_nt: TGTGCCAGTAGTCCCCTCCTTAGCAGCGTAGAGCAGTACTTC; cdr3_aa: CASSPLLSSVEQYF
v_call: TRBV12-3/TRBV12-4; j_call: TRBJ1-2; d_call: .; clone_size: many; cdr3_nt: TGTGCCACTCAAAAAGGTGAAAGGAGCTATGGCTACACCTTC; cdr3_aa: CATQKGERSYGYTF
v_call: TRBV20-1; j_call: TRBJ1-2; d_call: .; clone_size: .; cdr3_nt: TGCAGTGCTAGTGGACTAGCGGGAGGCCTCATCTACACCTTC; cdr3_aa: CSASGLAGGLIYTF
v_call: TRBV6-5; j_call: TRBJ2-2; d_call: .; clone_size: many; cdr3_nt: TGTGCCAGCAGTTACGCTCTTTACAAAACCGGGGAGCTGTTTTTT; cdr3_aa: CASSYALYKTGELFF
v_call: TRBV12-3/TRBV12-4; j_call: TRBJ2-7; d_call: TRBD1; clone_size: .; cdr3_nt: TGTGCCAGCAGCCAAGGGGGACAGGGGGGTTACGAGCAGTACTTC; cdr3_aa: CASSQGGQGGYEQYF
v_call: TRBV29-1; j_call: TRBJ1-5; d_call: TRBD1; clone_size: .; cdr3_nt: TGCAGCGTAGTACGGACAGGGGATTGGGGCAATCAGCCCCAGCATTTT; cdr3_aa: CSVVRTGDWGNQPQHF
v_call: TRBV6-5; j_call: TRBJ1-2; d_call: .; clone_size: few; cdr3_nt: TGTGCCAGCAGTCCCTCGGGTTTGGGCTATGGCTACACCTTC; cdr3_aa: CASSPSGLGYGYTF
v_call: TRBV20-1; j_call: TRBJ1-5; d_call: TRBD1; clone_size: .; cdr3_nt: TGCAGTGCTAGAGAGGTCGGACAGGGCAATCAGCCCCAGCATTTT; cdr3_aa: CSAREVGQGNQPQHF
v_call: TRBV20-1; j_call: TRBJ2-7; d_call: .; clone_size: many; cdr3_nt: TGCAGTGCTAAGACCCGCAGGGGCCTTCTTTACGAGCAGTACTTC; cdr3_aa: CSAKTRRGLLYEQYF
v_call: TRBV20-1; j_call: TRBJ2-3; d_call: .; clone_size: .; cdr3_nt: TGCAGTGCTAGAGATCGGTCAGATACGCAGTATTTT; cdr3_aa: CSARDRSDTQYF
v_call: TRBV29-1; j_call: TRBJ1-2; d_call: .; clone_size: .; cdr3_nt: TGCAGCTTAGGAGGGGCCTATGGCTACACCTTC; cdr3_aa: CSLGGAYGYTF
v_call: TRBV5-1; j_call: TRBJ2-2; d_call: .; clone_size: many; cdr3_nt: TGCGCCAGCAGCTTGCGCCTTGGGACATTAAACACCGGGGAGCTGTTTTTT; cdr3_aa: CASSLRLGTLNTGELFF
v_call: TRBV7-2; j_call: TRBJ1-2; d_call: .; clone_size: .; cdr3_nt: TGTGCCAGCAGGCTCAGGATCCCCTATGGCTACACCTTC; cdr3_aa: CASRLRIPYGYTF
v_call: TRBV20-1; j_call: TRBJ2-7; d_call: TRBD2; clone_size: .; cdr3_nt: TGCAGTGCCAGCAGCCAAGATGGGCTAGCGGGGTACGAGCAGTACTTC; cdr3_aa: CSASSQDGLAGYEQYF
v_call: TRBV7-2; j_call: TRBJ1-3; d_call: .; clone_size: many; cdr3_nt: TGTGCCAGCAGCTTCACAGGGTTACGAAACACCATATATTTT; cdr3_aa: CASSFTGLRNTIYF
v_call: TRBV7-8; j_call: TRBJ2-5; d_call: TRBD1; clone_size: .; cdr3_nt: TGTGCCAGCAGCGAGCGACAGGGTCCTTCATTCGGGGAGACCCAGTACTTC; cdr3_aa: CASSERQGPSFGETQYF
v_call: TRBV9; j_call: TRBJ1-4; d_call: TRBD1; clone_size: .; cdr3_nt: TGTGCCAGCAGCCCCCGGGACAGGTCGGCGTGGGATGAAAAACTGTTTTTT; cdr3_aa: CASSPRDRSAWDEKLFF
v_call: TRBV4-2; j_call: TRBJ2-2; d_call: .; clone_size: many; cdr3_nt: TGTGCCAGCAGCGCACAGTTATTGCAGGGGAACGGGGAGCTGTTTTTT; cdr3_aa: CASSAQLLQGNGELFF
v_call: TRBV20-1; j_call: TRBJ1-1; d_call: .; clone_size: many; cdr3_nt: TGCAGTGCTAGTCGACCCACTGAAGCTTTCTTT; cdr3_aa: CSASRPTEAFF
v_call: TRBV9; j_call: TRBJ1-4; d_call: .; clone_size: many; cdr3_nt: TGTGCCAGCAGCGCCCGAAGGACAAATTGGGCGACTAATGAAAAACTGTTTTTT; cdr3_aa: CASSARRTNWATNEKLFF
v_call: TRBV12-3/TRBV12-4; j_call: TRBJ2-5; d_call: .; clone_size: many; cdr3_nt: TGTGCCAGCAGTTTTCAGGGGTTATTGTCCGAGACCCAGTACTTC; cdr3_aa: CASSFQGLLSETQYF
v_call: TRBV6-5; j_call: TRBJ1-2; d_call: .; clone_size: many; cdr3_nt: TGTGCCAGCAGCCCGGGGTCTGGCTACACCTTC; cdr3_aa: CASSPGSGYTF
v_call: TRBV7-2; j_call: TRBJ2-7; d_call: .; clone_size: many; cdr3_nt: TGTGCCAGCAGCTTAGGTGGCTCGGACGAGCAGTACTTC; cdr3_aa: CASSLGGSDEQYF
v_call: TRBV7-3; j_call: TRBJ2-6; d_call: .; clone_size: few; cdr3_nt: TGTGCCAGCAGCCCCCGGGATTTCTCTGGGGCCAACGTCCTGACTTTC; cdr3_aa: CASSPRDFSGANVLTF
v_call: TRBV11-2; j_call: TRBJ2-7; d_call: .; clone_size: .; cdr3_nt: TGCGCCAGCGGCCAATGGGTTGGAGGACCATCCTACGAGCAGTACTTC; cdr3_aa: CASGQWVGGPSYEQYF
v_call: TRBV5-1; j_call: TRBJ2-7; d_call: TRBD1; clone_size: many; cdr3_nt: TGCGCCAGCAGCTTTACAGGGGGCGCGACCTACGAGCAGTACTTC; cdr3_aa: CASSFTGGATYEQYF
v_call: TRBV20-1; j_call: TRBJ1-4; d_call: TRBD1; clone_size: few; cdr3_nt: TGCAGTGCTAGCGCCGGGGACAGGGGGCCAAAACTGTTTTTT; cdr3_aa: CSASAGDRGPKLFF
v_call: TRBV6-4; j_call: TRBJ1-2; d_call: .; clone_size: many; cdr3_nt: TGTGCCAGCAGTGAATCTGGGACGCCGTCTTGGGGCTACACCTTC; cdr3_aa: CASSESGTPSWGYTF
v_call: TRBV7-2; j_call: TRBJ1-4; d_call: .; clone_size: many; cdr3_nt: TGTGCCAGCAGCCTGATGGGCGAAAAACTGTTTTTT; cdr3_aa: CASSLMGEKLFF
v_call: TRBV5-1; j_call: TRBJ1-1; d_call: TRBD1; clone_size: .; cdr3_nt: TGCGCCAGCAGGCCCGGGACAGGGGCGAACACTGAAGCTTTCTTT; cdr3_aa: CASRPGTGANTEAFF
v_call: TRBV15; j_call: TRBJ1-2; d_call: .; clone_size: .; cdr3_nt: TGTGCCACCAGCAGTGTTGGGGTGAAATATGGCTACACCTTC; cdr3_aa: CATSSVGVKYGYTF
v_call: TRBV29-1; j_call: TRBJ1-5; d_call: .; clone_size: .; cdr3_nt: TGCAGCAGTTTGCGGCAGAATAGCAATCAGCCCCAGCATTTT; cdr3_aa: CSSLRQNSNQPQHF
v_call: TRBV2; j_call: TRBJ2-3; d_call: .; clone_size: .; cdr3_nt: TGTGCCACCAGTGGTCCGGGAACAACTAGCACAGATACGCAGTATTTT; cdr3_aa: CATSGPGTTSTDTQYF
v_call: TRBV5-4; j_call: TRBJ2-5; d_call: TRBD2; clone_size: many; cdr3_nt: TGTGCCAGCAGCTGGACAACCGGGACTAGCGGGGAGACCCAGTACTTC; cdr3_aa: CASSWTTGTSGETQYF
v_call: TRBV29-1; j_call: TRBJ2-7; d_call: .; clone_size: many; cdr3_nt: TGCAGCGCTGTCGGACAAGCCTACGAGCAGTACTTC; cdr3_aa: CSAVGQAYEQYF
v_call: TRBV19; j_call: TRBJ2-7; d_call: TRBD2; clone_size: .; cdr3_nt: TGTGCCAGTAGTAAGGGACTAGCGGGAGTAGGTAGTCCCTACGAGCAGTACTTC; cdr3_aa: CASSKGLAGVGSPYEQYF